The 4 T cell receptor beta chains in this list originate from one sample, sequenced in a study of T-cell memory formation after mild COVID-19. TCRdb reanalysed the 5' RACE reads using MiXCR and keeps one entry per CDR3 protein. Seen here are about 470,000 distinct CDR3 sequences, around a quarter observed once, and the top ten hold approximately 12%. The specimen sequenced was PBMCs or a T cell subset sorted from them (not recorded which). The origin of the receptors is an adult woman who had mild COVID-19 (a few samples of this study predate the infection). Cell type and time point are not known.

This clonotype was counted between two and nine times. This chain uses TRBV6-6 with TRBJ2-1; D is ambiguous. V was shortened by 2 bases and J by 0 bases, with 8 bases between the two germline ends. The CDR3 totals 15 residues. CDR1 is MNHNY and CDR2 is SVGAGI in the germline V gene (reference sequence). The CDR3 here is CASSYGVHSYNEQFF. CDR3 nucleotides: TGTGCCAGCAGTTACGGGGTTCACTCCTACAATGAGCAGTTCTTC.

V is TRBV7-8 and J is TRBJ2-1; D gene uncertain. The CDR3 contains 14 residues. The germline V gene encodes CDR1 SGHVS and CDR2 FQNEAQ. Between the trimmed V and J ends, which lost 2 bases and 5 bases, there was a span of 10 bases. The chain's CDR3 is CASSLWHSNNEQFF. The CDR3 coding sequence is TGTGCCAGCAGCTTATGGCACTCAAACAATGAGCAGTTCTTC.

This clonotype came up a few times. The chain joins TRBV7-6 to TRBJ2-3; D unresolved. There are 16 residues in the CDR3. V lost 5 bases, J lost 0 bases, and 15 bases lay in between. The germline V gene has CDR1 SGHVS and CDR2 FNYEAQ. CDR3 residues: CASSPYVMESTDTQYF. CDR3 nucleotides: TGTGCCAGCAGCCCGTATGTGATGGAAAGCACAGATACGCAGTATTTT.

This clonotype appeared a single time. The chain couples TRBV9 to TRBJ2-7; no clear D gene. V lost 0 bases, J lost 3 bases, and 10 bases lay in between. Looked up from germline, CDR1 is SGDLS and CDR2 is YYNGEE. The CDR3 spans 14 residues. The CDR3 coding sequence is TGTGCCAGCAGCGTAGGGGATGCGGTCTACGAGCAGTACTTC. This translates into CASSVGDAVYEQYF.